This TCR beta chain stems from a study of T-cell memory formation after mild COVID-19. Background on the study: For the most part, TCR clusters were specific to one donor. Regarding the study as a whole: Clones that contracted from day 15 to 85 had balanced CD4/CD8; later expanders were CD4+ biased.

TCRdb fed the 5' RACE reads into MiXCR, producing one record per CDR3 protein. Among almost 250,000 distinct CDR3 sequences listed, 15% were seen once. At least ten counts were recorded for this clonotype. Its antigen is unknown. The sequenced sample consisted of PBMCs or a T cell subset sorted from them (not recorded which). The TCR originated in an adult woman who had mild COVID-19 (a few samples of this study predate the infection). Cell type and time point are not known.

The CDR3 here is CSAQDRGLYEQYF. Here the CDR3 DNA reads TGCAGTGCTCAGGACAGGGGGCTTTACGAGCAGTACTTC. V usage is TRBV20-1 and J usage is TRBJ2-7; TRBD1 matches at 11 bases. The CDR3 length is 13 residues. Germline CDR1 DFQATT, CDR2 SNEGSKA (reference sequence). Trimming took 5 bases from V and 4 from J; bases not matched to a gene: 4.